This entry is about one T cell receptor (beta chain). Its antigen is undetermined. This CDR3 comprises 15 residues. Trimming at V came to 7 bases and at J to 6 bases, leaving 7 bases not matched to a gene. The germline V gene encodes CDR1 LNHDA and CDR2 SQIVND (reference sequence). This sample is part of a study of Tregs in tolerant kidney transplant recipients. Study summary: Related graft donors supplied nonmyeloablative bone marrow transplants, and mixed chimerism was transient.

Study-wide results and limits: No direct test of biological reproducibility was done here. Antigen-driven expansion was suggested because donor-specific Tregs expanded more than all Tregs in tolerant patients. Activated donor B cell expansion appeared to reveal the most relevant donor-specific TCRbeta repertoire.

Assay: immunoSEQ multiplex PCR; the TCRdb copy retains only in-frame clones and omits some. The sample yields more than 60,000 clones, approximately 98% seen once. This receptor was taken from a human donor who received a combined kidney and bone marrow transplant. The sequences come from CD4+ T cells from blood, collected before the transplant. V gene TRBV19 combines with J gene TRBJ1-6; 9 nucleotides match TRBD1. CDR3 DNA: TGTGCCAGTACCAACCGGGACAGGGTTAATTCACCCCTCCACTTT. It is translated as CASTNRDRVNSPLHF. The complete variable domain, with remaining parts taken from reference TRBV19 and TRBJ1-6, reads DGGITQSPKYLFRKEGQNVTLSCEQNLNHDAMYWYRQDPGQGLRLIYYSQIVNDFQKGDIAEGYSVSREKKESFPLTVTSAQKNPTAFYLCASTNRDRVNSPLHFGNGTRLTVT.